The 23 T cell receptor beta chains given below trace back to one sample, sequenced in a study of identical twins. TCRdb ran MiXCR on the 5' RACE reads and lists one entry per CDR3 protein. The sample includes about 490,000 distinct CDR3 sequences, 13% to 15% seen only once; the top ten take about 0.47%. The same specimen was also included in a second study, on yellow fever vaccine responses in identical twins.

The sequencing input was CD4+ T cells sorted from blood. These receptors all come from a woman aged 18 to 35 in good health.

This clonotype was picked up a small number of times. This chain uses TRBV28 with TRBJ2-7, with a possible D match to TRBD2 (6 bases). The CDR3 extends over 15 amino acids. V lost 4 bases and J 0 bases, leaving 13 bases between the germline ends. Per the germline V gene, CDR1 is MDHEN and CDR2 is SYDVKM. The CDR3 protein is CASSSSGYSSYEQYV. The CDR3 coding sequence is TGTGCCAGCAGTTCAAGCGGGTACAGCTCCTACGAGCAGTACGTC.

This clonotype has a handful of counts. The chain employs TRBV20-1 and TRBJ2-1; D is unclear. The germline V and J ends were trimmed by 1 base and 6 bases, with 16 bases remaining between them. The CDR3 is 15 amino acids. Germline V lookup: CDR1 DFQATT, CDR2 SNEGSKA (reference sequence). CDR3 sequence reads: CSARGSSGNGNEQFF. The CDR3 nucleotides are TGCAGTGCTAGAGGAAGTAGTGGGAATGGCAATGAGCAGTTCTTC.

The chain is built from TRBV11-1 and TRBJ2-3; 11 bases agree with TRBD2. With V trimmed by 6 bases and J by 4 bases, 15 bases remained unmatched. The germline V gene encodes CDR1 SGHAT and CDR2 FQDESV (reference sequence). This CDR3 spans 18 amino acids. The CDR3 protein is CASSSPLTSGTPSDTQYF. As DNA, the CDR3 is TGTGCCAGCAGTTCACCTCTGACTAGCGGGACACCCTCAGATACGCAGTATTTT.

The rearrangement uses TRBV7-3 and TRBJ2-1, with TRBD2 identical over 9 bases. The ends lost 2 bases at V and 3 bases at J; junction bases unmatched: 17. This CDR3 spans 20 amino acids. The V gene's germline CDR1 is SGHTA and CDR2 FQGTGA. CDR3 sequence: CASSLSPSPSGKDGYNEQFF. The CDR3 coding sequence is TGTGCCAGCAGCTTATCCCCCTCCCCTAGCGGGAAAGATGGCTACAATGAGCAGTTCTTC.

In this sample, this clonotype turned up a few times. The chain is built from TRBV18 and TRBJ2-5; D not certain. V dropped 3 bases and J dropped 2 bases, with 7 bases sitting between them. Germline V lookup: CDR1 KGHSH, CDR2 LQKENI. The CDR3 covers 13 residues. CDR3 loop: CASSPGFQETQYF. CDR3 DNA: TGTGCCAGCTCACCGGGATTTCAAGAGACCCAGTACTTC.

This clonotype was recorded many times. In DNA, the CDR3 is TGTGCCAGCAGTCCACGGACGGGGAACACCGGGGAGCTGTTTTTT. It codes for CASSPRTGNTGELFF. The chain combines TRBV27 with TRBJ2-2, with unresolved D. Germline CDR1 and CDR2: MNHEY and SMNVEV (reference sequence). CDR3 size: 15 residues. Trimming removed 5 bases at V and 1 base at J, with 11 bases between.

With respect to this clonotype: Germline is not matched at one junction end, which may reflect a read error. This chain joins TRBV20-1 and TRBJ2-1; 9 bases line up with TRBD2. This CDR3 is built from 16 residues. Germline CDR1 and CDR2: DFQATT and SNEGSKA (reference sequence). The CDR3 DNA follows: TGCTGTGCTAGAGGGGTAGCGGGGGTAACCTACAATGAGCAGTTCTTC. This sequence encodes CCARGVAGVTYNEQFF.

In DNA, the CDR3 is TGTGCCAGCAGTTACCTCAGCTTTGGGGCAGTGAACACCGGGGAGCTGTTTTTT. It yields the protein CASSYLSFGAVNTGELFF. The genes are TRBV6-5 and TRBJ2-2; tentatively, D is TRBD1 (5 bases). V lost 2 bases and J 1 base, leaving 17 bases between the germline ends. Germline V gives CDR1 MNHEY, CDR2 SVGAGI. The CDR3 sequence is 18 residues long.

V usage is TRBV20-1 and J usage is TRBJ2-3; D call uncertain. The length of the CDR3 is 12 residues. The germline V gene encodes CDR1 DFQATT and CDR2 SNEGSKA (reference sequence). The V gene lost 5 bases and the J gene lost 6 bases, with 12 bases spanning the gap. The CDR3 DNA sequence: TGCAGTGCTGGTCGAGGCGAGGATACGCAGTATTTT. The encoded protein is CSAGRGEDTQYF.

This clonotype was observed a few times. V gene TRBV11-2 combines with J gene TRBJ2-7; TRBD1 might be the D (5 bases). Germline V gene data show CDR1 as SGHAT and CDR2 as FQNNGV. The V and J ends lost 4 bases and 0 bases respectively, with 13 bases between them. This CDR3 is 15 amino acids long. CDR3 DNA sequence: TGTGCCAGCAGCTACAGGAGACAAAGCTCCTACGAGCAGTACGTC. This sequence encodes CASSYRRQSSYEQYV.

This clonotype turned up a few times. The chain uses TRBV7-6 and TRBJ2-5; weak D call: TRBD2 (5 bases). Trimming shortened V by 1 base and J by 3 bases, and 18 bases separated the two germline ends. In germline, CDR1 is SGHVS, CDR2 FNYEAQ. This CDR3 has 17 amino acids. The CDR3 region is CASSLGLVRVGEETQYF. DNA for the CDR3: TGTGCCAGCAGCTTAGGTCTTGTGCGGGTTGGGGAAGAGACCCAGTACTTC. Drawing the rest from reference TRBV7-6 and TRBJ2-5, the complete variable domain is GAGVSQSPRYKVTKRGQDVALRCDPISGHVSLYWYRQALGQGPEFLTYFNYEAQQDKSGLPNDRFSAERPEGSISTLTIQRTEQRDSAMYRCASSLGLVRVGEETQYFGPGTRLLVL.

This chain uses TRBV5-1 with TRBJ2-5; 13 nucleotides match TRBD2. The CDR3 runs 19 residues. Trimming removed 4 bases from V and 6 bases from J; junction bases left unmatched: 18. Germline V gene lookup returns CDR1 SGHRS and CDR2 YFSETQ. CDR3 nucleotides: TGCGCCAGCAGCGCGGCAGGGACTAGCGGGGAAGGACGAAAAAAGACCCAGTACTTC. Translated: CASSAAGTSGEGRKKTQYF.

The rearrangement joins TRBV3-1 to TRBJ2-1; 15 bases are shared with TRBD2. The CDR3 is 16 amino acids. The junction had 7 bases not matched to a gene; V was cut back by 4 bases and J by 9 bases. Germline assignment: CDR1 LGHDT and CDR2 YNNKEL (reference sequence). Here the CDR3 DNA reads TGTGCCAGCAGCCGGCCCGGACTAGCGGGAGGGAGTGAGCAGTTCTTC. Amino acid sequence: CASSRPGLAGGSEQFF.

This clonotype has only a few counts. The CDR3 DNA reads TGTGCCAGTACCTCCGGGGGGCTGAGCAATCAGCCCCAGCATTTT. This gives the protein CASTSGGLSNQPQHF. The chain has TRBV12-3 or TRBV12-4 and TRBJ1-5; TRBD1 is a possible D gene (6 bases). The CDR3 has 15 residues. The V gene lost 9 bases and the J gene lost 1 base, with 16 bases spanning the gap.

The CDR3 is CASSITGGTDTQYF. The CDR3 nucleotides are TGCGCCAGCAGTATCACCGGGGGCACAGATACGCAGTATTTT. This rearrangement joins TRBV10-1 to TRBJ2-3, with D tentatively TRBD2 (5 bases). Trimming removed 5 bases at V and 1 base at J, with 10 bases between. This CDR3 comprises 14 residues. The germline gives CDR1 WNHNN, CDR2 SYGVQD (reference sequence).

The chain joins TRBV3-1 to TRBJ2-6, with TRBD1 matching 8 bases. The CDR3 is 15 amino acids. The V gene end was trimmed by 5 bases and the J gene end by 3 bases; junction bases not matched to a gene: 3. Germline loops: CDR1 LGHDT, CDR2 YNNKEL (reference sequence). CDR3 amino acids: CASSIRGLGANVLTF. In DNA, the CDR3 is TGTGCCAGCAGCATCAGGGGGCTTGGGGCCAACGTCCTGACTTTC.

There are a few counts of this clonotype. The genes are TRBV5-6 and TRBJ2-2; tentative D call: TRBD1 (5 bases). V was clipped by 4 bases and J by 0 bases, with 13 bases between them. The CDR3 spans 16 residues. Per the germline V gene, CDR1 is SGHDT and CDR2 is YYEEEE. This CDR3 reads CASSQRTSANTGELFF. The CDR3 coding sequence is TGTGCCAGCAGCCAAAGGACATCCGCGAACACCGGGGAGCTGTTTTTT. The full variable domain, completed using reference TRBV5-6 and TRBJ2-2, is DAGVTQSPTHLIKTRGQQVTLRCSPKSGHDTVSWYQQALGQGPQFIFQYYEEEERQRGNFPDRFSGHQFPNYSSELNVNALLLGDSALYLCASSQRTSANTGELFFGEGSRLTVL.

This rearrangement joins TRBV18 to TRBJ2-7, with a tentative D call TRBD2 (5 bases). This CDR3 region has 12 residues. Trimming removed 4 bases from V and 7 bases from J, with 11 bases in between. The germline V gene encodes CDR1 KGHSH and CDR2 LQKENI. CDR3 DNA sequence: TGTGCCAGCTCACGTGGAGAGGGAGAGCAGTACGTC. Translated, it gives CASSRGEGEQYV.

The sample holds many counts of this clonotype. This chain connects TRBV29-1 to TRBJ2-5, with TRBD1 matching 11 bases. The CDR3 loop spans 14 amino acids. V lost 7 bases to trimming and J lost 0 bases; unmatched junction nucleotides: 4. Germline V gives CDR1 SQVTM, CDR2 ANQGSEA. CDR3 loop: CSGGTGGHQETQYF. CDR3 DNA: TGCAGCGGCGGGACAGGGGGGCACCAAGAGACCCAGTACTTC.

This clonotype has a handful of counts. The rearrangement joins TRBV28 to TRBJ2-1; 10 positions match TRBD2. The CDR3 is 14 amino acids. V lost 6 bases, J lost 3 bases, and 2 bases stayed unmatched. CDR1 MDHEN and CDR2 SYDVKM come from the germline V gene. In DNA form, the CDR3 reads TGTGCCAGCAGCCTAGCGGGAGTCTACAATGAGCAGTTCTTC. Translation gives CASSLAGVYNEQFF.

In its sample, this clonotype was seen a few times. The genes are TRBV7-9 and TRBJ2-7; no clear D. The CDR3 runs to 14 residues. Per the germline V gene, CDR1 is SEHNR and CDR2 is FQNEAQ (reference sequence). The V end was cut by 0 bases, the J end by 2 bases, with 8 bases between. The CDR3 region is CASSLAYATYEQYF. The CDR3 DNA reads TGTGCCAGCAGCTTAGCGTACGCCACCTACGAGCAGTACTTC.

This clonotype was detected a few times. In nucleotides, the CDR3 is TGTGCCAGCAGCTTAGCCCCACAGAACTACGAGCAGTACGTC. It encodes CASSLAPQNYEQYV. The J gene is TRBJ2-7, the V gene TRBV7-8; D gene uncertain. V lost 0 bases, J lost 3 bases, and 9 bases lay in between. Looked up from germline, CDR1 is SGHVS and CDR2 is FQNEAQ. The CDR3 spans 14 residues.

The genes are TRBV7-8 and TRBJ2-1, with D tentatively TRBD2 (6 bases). Germline V lookup: CDR1 SGHVS, CDR2 FQNEAQ. There are 16 residues in the CDR3. Trimming took 5 bases from V and 4 from J, leaving 18 bases between them. The CDR3 protein is CASSPPKLAKYNEQFF. CDR3 in DNA: TGTGCCAGCAGCCCACCGAAGCTAGCGAAATACAATGAGCAGTTCTTC.